The clone carrying this T cell receptor beta chain was detected only once. The sample originates from a study of T cells in Graves' hyperthyroidism and ophthalmopathy. It was uncontrolled infection, other autoimmune disease, pregnancy or lactation that excluded patients. Trimming stripped 1 base from V and 0 bases from J, with 13 bases between. The CDR3 has 16 amino acids. Germline V gene lookup returns CDR1 SGHNT and CDR2 YENEEA. Template material for amplifying TCR beta CDR3 regions consisted of RNA transcripts. The HTBI set primed first-round TCR CDR3 RT-PCR. TCRdb called the multiplex PCR reads again in MiXCR, with one record for every CDR3 protein. The table records a few hundred thousand distinct CDR3 sequences, around 50% of them present only once.

The clonotype comes from an adult woman with Graves' disease, either hyperthyroidism or ophthalmopathy (not recorded which). The chain uses TRBV11-3 and TRBJ2-7; D may be TRBD1 (5 bases). The sequenced material came from peripheral blood or thyroid tissue (not recorded which). CDR3 region: CASSLGGSQSSYEQYF. As DNA, the CDR3 is TGTGCCAGCAGCTTAGGGGGCAGCCAAAGCTCCTACGAGCAGTACTTC.